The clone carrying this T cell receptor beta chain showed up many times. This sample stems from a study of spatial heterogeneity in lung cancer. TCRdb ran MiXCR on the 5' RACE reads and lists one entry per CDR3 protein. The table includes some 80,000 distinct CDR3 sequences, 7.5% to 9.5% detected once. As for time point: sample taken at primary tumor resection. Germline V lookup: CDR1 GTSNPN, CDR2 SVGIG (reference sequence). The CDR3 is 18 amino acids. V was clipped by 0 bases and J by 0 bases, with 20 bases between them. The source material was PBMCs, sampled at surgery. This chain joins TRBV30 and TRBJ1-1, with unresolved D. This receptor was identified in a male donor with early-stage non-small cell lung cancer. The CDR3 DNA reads TGTGCCTGGAGTGTACGTGTTCAATTCAAGGCATTGAACACTGAAGCTTTCTTT. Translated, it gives CAWSVRVQFKALNTEAFF.